One sample yielded the 17 T cell receptor beta chains listed below, sequenced in a study of blood T cell repertoires in COVID-19. Sequencing was performed with immunoSEQ multiplex PCR; in TCRdb, only in-frame clones are kept and a portion is missing. This table has 60,000 to 70,000 clones, around 90% appearing once. Material: PBMCs or T cells enriched from blood (not recorded which). The receptors were sampled from a woman in her 40s who had recovered from COVID-19.

In its sample, this clone was seen a few times. The CDR3 coding sequence is TGTGCCAGCAGCCAATTGACGGTAGGGGGGGCAGCCCTCTATGGCTACACCTTC. Its translation is CASSQLTVGGAALYGYTF. The chain employs TRBV3-1 (or the pseudogene TRBV3-2) and TRBJ1-2, with D maybe TRBD1 (6 bases). Trimming stripped 2 bases from V and 4 bases from J, with 23 bases between. CDR1 is LGHDT, CDR2 YNNKEL, per germline (reference sequence). The CDR3 consists of 18 residues.

The chain couples TRBV5-6 to TRBJ2-7; TRBD2 agrees at 7 bases. This CDR3 comprises 15 residues. CDR1 and CDR2 (germline): SGHDT, YYEEEE. V shed 3 bases, J shed 3 bases, and the junction held 9 bases outside the gene matches. CDR3 region: CASSSRRTGGYEQYF. The CDR3 DNA reads TGTGCCAGCAGCTCCCGTCGGACGGGGGGCTACGAGCAGTACTTC.

The chain couples TRBV15 to TRBJ2-7; D perhaps matches TRBD2 (5 bases). CDR1 LNHNV and CDR2 YYDKDF come from the germline V gene (reference sequence). CDR3 length equals 14 residues. V lost 0 bases, J lost 3 bases, and 9 bases lay in between. The CDR3 nucleotides read TGTGCCACCAGCAGAGATCTCGGGGACTACGAGCAGTACTTC. It translates to CATSRDLGDYEQYF. Variable domain in full (rest from reference TRBV15 and TRBJ2-7): DAMVIQNPRYQVTQFGKPVTLSCSQTLNHNVMYWYQQKSSQAPKLLFHYYDKDFNNEADTPDNFQSRRPNTSFCFLDIRSPGLGDTAMYLCATSRDLGDYEQYFGPGTRLTVT.

This rearrangement joins TRBV3-1 (or the pseudogene TRBV3-2) to TRBJ2-1, with unresolved D. Per germline, CDR1 LGHDT and CDR2 YNNKEL (reference sequence). The CDR3 is 15 amino acids. With 0 bases removed from V and 3 bases from J, the gap between germline ends came to 9 bases. CDR3 sequence reads: CASSQEYQVYNEQFF. The CDR3 DNA is TGTGCCAGCAGCCAAGAATACCAGGTCTACAATGAGCAGTTCTTC.

The chain is built from TRBV11-3 and TRBJ1-1, with 7 positions matching TRBD1. Trimming removed 4 bases from V and 6 bases from J; junction bases left unmatched: 8. Germline-derived CDR1 and CDR2 are SGHNT and YENEEA. The CDR3 runs to 14 residues. DNA of the CDR3: TGTGCCAGCAGCTCCGGACAGGAGGGGTCTGAAGCTTTCTTT. Translated: CASSSGQEGSEAFF.

J is TRBJ1-2 and V is TRBV11-1, with TRBD1 matching 8 bases. V lost 3 bases, J lost 4 bases, and 4 bases stayed unmatched. The CDR3 is 14 residues long. Germline CDR1 and CDR2: SGHAT and FQDESV (reference sequence). CDR3 amino acids: CASSLTGVTYGYTF. The DNA of the CDR3 is TGTGCCAGCAGCTTGACAGGGGTGACCTATGGCTACACCTTC.

The gene calls are TRBV6-6 and TRBJ2-5; 13 nucleotides line up with TRBD2. This CDR3 has 16 amino acids. Germline-derived CDR1 and CDR2 are MNHNY and SVGAGI (reference sequence). Trimming took 4 bases from V and 7 from J; bases not matched to a gene: 9. Here the CDR3 DNA reads TGTGCCAGCAGTTCACTAGCGGGGGGGCGTTTTCGGACCCAGTACTTC. It is translated as CASSSLAGGRFRTQYF.

The CDR3 nucleotides read TGTGCCACCAGGTCTGCAGGGGTCCAAGATGAGCAGTTCTTC. Translation: CATRSAGVQDEQFF. The chain uses TRBV15 and TRBJ2-1; tentatively, D is TRBD1 (6 bases). This CDR3 contains 14 residues. V gave up 6 bases and J gave up 8 bases, with 17 bases separating them. CDR1 and CDR2 from the germline V gene are LNHNV and YYDKDF (reference sequence).

The V gene is TRBV29-1, the J gene TRBJ2-3; D might be TRBD2 (5 bases). Trimming took off 4 bases at V and 1 base at J, with 6 bases between the two ends. Germline CDR1 and CDR2: SQVTM and ANQGSEA. The CDR3 runs 12 residues. CDR3 protein: CSVVRGTDTQYF. DNA for the CDR3: TGCAGCGTTGTGCGGGGCACAGATACGCAGTATTTT.

The chain joins TRBV19 to TRBJ1-1; tentative D call: TRBD1 (6 bases). V was clipped by 5 bases and J by 1 base, with 14 bases between them. Germline V gene lookup returns CDR1 LNHDA and CDR2 SQIVND (reference sequence). The CDR3 sequence is 15 residues long. The CDR3 reads CASSDRTAPNTEAFF. CDR3 in DNA: TGTGCCAGTAGTGACCGGACAGCACCGAACACTGAAGCTTTCTTT.

This clone was observed once. The rearrangement links TRBV2 to TRBJ1-4, with D possibly being TRBD1 (5 bases). This CDR3 comprises 14 residues. Germline assignment: CDR1 SNHLY and CDR2 FYNNEI. Trimming left V 6 bases short and J 8 bases short, with 16 bases between. As DNA, the CDR3 is TGTGCCAGCAGCAGGGATTACTCGGACGAAAAACTGTTTTTT. Translating it yields CASSRDYSDEKLFF.

The V call is TRBV2, the J call TRBJ1-2; D is undetermined. Germline values: CDR1 SNHLY, CDR2 FYNNEI. This CDR3 has 12 residues. Trimming removed 6 bases at V and 2 bases at J, with 7 bases between. CDR3 DNA: TGTGCCAGCAGCGACATAAACTATGGCTACACCTTC. Translating it yields CASSDINYGYTF.

The V and J genes are TRBV11-3 and TRBJ2-3; D is perhaps TRBD2 (7 bases). Germline assignment: CDR1 SGHNT and CDR2 YENEEA. V was trimmed by 1 base and J by 2 bases, leaving 13 bases between them. The CDR3 extends over 16 amino acids. The CDR3 loop is CASSLGGGHNTDTQYF. CDR3 in DNA: TGTGCCAGCAGCTTAGGGGGGGGGCACAACACAGATACGCAGTATTTT. The entire variable domain, with the rest obtained from reference TRBV11-3 and TRBJ2-3, is as follows: EAGVVQSPRYKIIEKKQPVAFWCNPISGHNTLYWYLQNLGQGPELLIRYENEEAVDDSQLPKDRFSAERLKGVDSTLKIQPAELGDSAVYLCASSLGGGHNTDTQYFGPGTRLTVL.

This sequence joins TRBV19 and TRBJ1-2, with 9 bases fitting TRBD1. Germline CDR1 is LNHDA and CDR2 is SQIVND (reference sequence). The ends lost 1 base at V and 6 bases at J; junction bases unmatched: 3. The CDR3 contains 14 residues. The CDR3 sequence is CASSIGDRADGYTF. As DNA, the CDR3 is TGTGCCAGTAGTATAGGGGACAGGGCGGATGGCTACACCTTC.

The sample holds one count of this clone. V and J are TRBV6-5 and TRBJ2-1; 8 nucleotides line up with TRBD2. Germline values: CDR1 MNHEY, CDR2 SVGAGI. V trimming: 7 bases; J trimming: 8 bases; junction bases outside the gene matches: 13. This CDR3 contains 15 residues. This chain's CDR3 is CASTEGRGGFDEQFF. The CDR3 region has the DNA TGTGCCAGCACCGAGGGCCGGGGGGGCTTCGATGAGCAGTTCTTC.

The CDR3 nucleotides read TGCGCCAGCAGCTACAACTCAGGGGGAGCTAATGAAAAACTGTTTTTT. Protein: CASSYNSGGANEKLFF. V usage is TRBV5-1 and J usage is TRBJ1-4; 7 bases map to TRBD1. V gave up 3 bases and J gave up 3 bases; unmatched junction bases: 8. CDR3 length equals 16 residues. Looked up from germline, CDR1 is SGHRS and CDR2 is YFSETQ. Looking up the rest from reference TRBV5-1 and TRBJ1-4 gives the full variable domain: KAGVTQTPRYLIKTRGQQVTLSCSPISGHRSVSWYQQTPGQGLQFLFEYFSETQRNKGNFPGRFSGRQFSNSRSEMNVSTLELGDSALYLCASSYNSGGANEKLFFGSGTQLSVL.

J is TRBJ1-1 and V is TRBV7-2, with unresolved D. The V gene's germline CDR1 is SGHTA and CDR2 FQGNSA. V was pared by 4 bases and J by 7 bases, with 10 bases between. CDR3 size: 12 residues. The DNA for the CDR3 is TGTGCCAGCAGCTCCTTGGGGAGTGAAGCTTTCTTT. This gives the protein CASSSLGSEAFF.